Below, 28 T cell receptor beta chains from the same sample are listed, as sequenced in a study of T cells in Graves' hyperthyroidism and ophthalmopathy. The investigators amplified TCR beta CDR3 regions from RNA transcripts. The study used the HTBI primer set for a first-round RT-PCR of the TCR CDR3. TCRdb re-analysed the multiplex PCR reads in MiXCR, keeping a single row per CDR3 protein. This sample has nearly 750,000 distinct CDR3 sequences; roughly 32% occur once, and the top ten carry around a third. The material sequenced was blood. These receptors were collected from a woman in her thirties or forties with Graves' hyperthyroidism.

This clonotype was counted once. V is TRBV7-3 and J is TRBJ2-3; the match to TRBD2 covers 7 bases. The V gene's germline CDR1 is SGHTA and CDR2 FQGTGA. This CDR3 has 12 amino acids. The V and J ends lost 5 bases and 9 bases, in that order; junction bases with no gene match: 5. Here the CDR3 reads CASSPGLVTQYF. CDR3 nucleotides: TGTGCCAGCAGCCCAGGACTAGTGACGCAGTATTTT. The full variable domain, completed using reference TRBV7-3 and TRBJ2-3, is GAGVSQTPSNKVTEKGKYVELRCDPISGHTALYWYRQSLGQGPEFLIYFQGTGAADDSGLPNDRFFAVRPEGSVSTLKIQRTERGDSAVYLCASSPGLVTQYFGPGTRLTVL.

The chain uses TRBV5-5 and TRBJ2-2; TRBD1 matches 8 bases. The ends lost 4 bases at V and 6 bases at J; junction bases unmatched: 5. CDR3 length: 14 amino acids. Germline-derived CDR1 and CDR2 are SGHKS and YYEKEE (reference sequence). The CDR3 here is CASSPGTGSGELFF. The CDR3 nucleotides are TGTGCCAGCAGCCCCGGGACAGGTTCCGGGGAGCTGTTTTTT.

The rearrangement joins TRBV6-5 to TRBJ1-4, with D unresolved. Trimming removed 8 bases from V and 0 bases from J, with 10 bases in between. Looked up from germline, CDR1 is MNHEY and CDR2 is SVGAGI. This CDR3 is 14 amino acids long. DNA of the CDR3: TGTGCCAGCTGTGTGGACCCAACTAATGAAAAACTGTTTTTT. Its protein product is CASCVDPTNEKLFF.

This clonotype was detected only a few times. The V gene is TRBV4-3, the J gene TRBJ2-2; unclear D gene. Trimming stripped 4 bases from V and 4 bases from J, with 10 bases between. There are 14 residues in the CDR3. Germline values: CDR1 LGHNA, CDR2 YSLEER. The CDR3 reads CASSRDWRTGELFF. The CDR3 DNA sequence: TGCGCCAGCAGCCGCGACTGGCGCACCGGGGAGCTGTTTTTT.

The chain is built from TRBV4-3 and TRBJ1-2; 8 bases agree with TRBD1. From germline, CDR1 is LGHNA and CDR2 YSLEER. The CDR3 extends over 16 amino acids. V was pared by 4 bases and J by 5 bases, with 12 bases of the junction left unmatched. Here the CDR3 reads CASSPKGQGARYGYTF. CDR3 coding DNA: TGCGCCAGCAGCCCAAAAGGGCAGGGGGCGCGTTATGGCTACACCTTC.

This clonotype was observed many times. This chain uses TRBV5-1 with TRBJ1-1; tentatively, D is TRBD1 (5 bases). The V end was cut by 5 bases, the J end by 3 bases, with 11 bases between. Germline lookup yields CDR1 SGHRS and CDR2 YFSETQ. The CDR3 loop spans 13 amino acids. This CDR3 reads CASSLGGDTEAFF. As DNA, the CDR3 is TGCGCCAGCAGTCTGGGGGGAGACACTGAAGCTTTCTTT.

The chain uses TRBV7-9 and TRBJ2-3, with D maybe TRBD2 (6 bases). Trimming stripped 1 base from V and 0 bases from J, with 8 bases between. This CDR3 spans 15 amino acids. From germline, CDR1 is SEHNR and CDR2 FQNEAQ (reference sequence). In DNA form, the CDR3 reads TGTGCCAGCAGCTTAGTAGGGACTAGCACAGATACGCAGTATTTT. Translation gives CASSLVGTSTDTQYF.

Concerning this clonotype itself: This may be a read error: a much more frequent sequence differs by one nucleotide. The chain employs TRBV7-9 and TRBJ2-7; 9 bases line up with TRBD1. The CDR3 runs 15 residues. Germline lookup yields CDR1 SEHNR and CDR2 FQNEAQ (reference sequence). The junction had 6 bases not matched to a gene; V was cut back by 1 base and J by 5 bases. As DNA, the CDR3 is TGTGCCAGCAGCTTAGGTTACAGGGGGCCTGACGAGCAGTACTTC. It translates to CASSLGYRGPDEQYF.

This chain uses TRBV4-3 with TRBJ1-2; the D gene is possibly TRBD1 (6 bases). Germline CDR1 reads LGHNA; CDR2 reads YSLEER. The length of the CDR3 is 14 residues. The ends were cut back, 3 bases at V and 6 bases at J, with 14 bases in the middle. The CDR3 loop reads CASSQSNHRDGYTF. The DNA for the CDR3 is TGCGCCAGCAGCCAGTCCAATCACAGGGATGGCTACACCTTC.

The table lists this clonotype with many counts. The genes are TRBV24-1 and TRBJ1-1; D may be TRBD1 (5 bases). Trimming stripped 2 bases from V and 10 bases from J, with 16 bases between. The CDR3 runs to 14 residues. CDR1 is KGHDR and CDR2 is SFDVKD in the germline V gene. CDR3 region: CATSDSPTDKGAFF. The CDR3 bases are TGTGCCACCAGTGATTCGCCGACAGATAAGGGAGCTTTCTTT.

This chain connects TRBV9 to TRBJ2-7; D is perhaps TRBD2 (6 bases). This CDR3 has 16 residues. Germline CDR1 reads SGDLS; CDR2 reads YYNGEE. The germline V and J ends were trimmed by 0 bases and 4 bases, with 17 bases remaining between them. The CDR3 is CASSVARESSQYEQYF. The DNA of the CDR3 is TGTGCCAGCAGCGTAGCGCGGGAATCCTCCCAATACGAGCAGTACTTC.

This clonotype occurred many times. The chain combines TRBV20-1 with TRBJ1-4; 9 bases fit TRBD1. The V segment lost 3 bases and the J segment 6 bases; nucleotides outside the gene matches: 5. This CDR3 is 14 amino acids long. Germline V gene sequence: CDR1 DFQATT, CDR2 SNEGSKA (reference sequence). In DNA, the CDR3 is TGCAGTGCTAGTCCCGGGACAGGGTATGAAAAACTGTTTTTT. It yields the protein CSASPGTGYEKLFF.

The CDR3 sequence: CASRGQGASNEKLFF. For the CDR3, the DNA is TGCGCCAGCAGGGGACAGGGGGCTTCTAATGAAAAACTGTTTTTT. The chain combines TRBV10-1 with TRBJ1-4, with 12 nucleotides matching TRBD1. The junction had 2 bases not matched to a gene; V was cut back by 6 bases and J by 3 bases. There are 15 residues in the CDR3. CDR1 and CDR2 (germline): WNHNN, SYGVQD (reference sequence).

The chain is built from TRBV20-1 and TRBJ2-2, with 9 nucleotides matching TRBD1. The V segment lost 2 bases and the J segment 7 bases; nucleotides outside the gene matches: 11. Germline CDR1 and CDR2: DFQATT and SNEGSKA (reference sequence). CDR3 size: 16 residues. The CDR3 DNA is TGCAGTGCTAGACGGACCGGGACAGGGCGTTACGGGGAGCTGTTTTTT. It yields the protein CSARRTGTGRYGELFF.

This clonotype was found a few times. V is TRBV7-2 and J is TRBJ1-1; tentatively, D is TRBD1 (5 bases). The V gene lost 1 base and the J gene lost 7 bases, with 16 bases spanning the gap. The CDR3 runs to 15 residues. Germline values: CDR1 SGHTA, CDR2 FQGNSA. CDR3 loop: CASSLDFGGGNEAFF. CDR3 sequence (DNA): TGTGCCAGCAGCTTAGATTTCGGGGGTGGTAATGAAGCTTTCTTT. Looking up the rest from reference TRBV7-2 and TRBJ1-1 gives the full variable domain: GAGVSQSPSNKVTEKGKDVELRCDPISGHTALYWYRQSLGQGLEFLIYFQGNSAPDKSGLPSDRFSAERTGGSVSTLTIQRTQQEDSAVYLCASSLDFGGGNEAFFGQGTRLTVV.

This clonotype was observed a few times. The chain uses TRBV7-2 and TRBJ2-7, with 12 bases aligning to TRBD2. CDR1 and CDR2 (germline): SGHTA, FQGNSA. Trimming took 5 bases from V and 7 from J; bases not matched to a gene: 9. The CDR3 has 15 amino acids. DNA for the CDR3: TGTGCCAGCAGCCCTTTACTAGCGGGAGGAGGAGAGCAGTACTTC. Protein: CASSPLLAGGGEQYF.

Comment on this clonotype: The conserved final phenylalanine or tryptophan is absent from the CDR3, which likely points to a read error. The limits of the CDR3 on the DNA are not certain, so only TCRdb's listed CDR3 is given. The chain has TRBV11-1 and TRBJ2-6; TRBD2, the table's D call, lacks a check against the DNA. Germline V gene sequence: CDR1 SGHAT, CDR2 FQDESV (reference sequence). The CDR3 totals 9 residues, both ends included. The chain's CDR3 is CATPGLDEI.

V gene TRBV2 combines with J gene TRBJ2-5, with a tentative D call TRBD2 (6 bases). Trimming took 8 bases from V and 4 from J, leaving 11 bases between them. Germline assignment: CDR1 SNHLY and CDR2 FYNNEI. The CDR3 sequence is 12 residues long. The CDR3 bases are TGTGCCAGCTTTCGCGGGACAGAGACCCAGTACTTC. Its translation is CASFRGTETQYF.

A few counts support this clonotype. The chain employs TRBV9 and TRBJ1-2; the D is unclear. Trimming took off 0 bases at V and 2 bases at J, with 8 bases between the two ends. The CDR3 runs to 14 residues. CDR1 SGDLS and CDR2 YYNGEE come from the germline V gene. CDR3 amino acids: CASSVETGNYGYTF. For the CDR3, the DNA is TGTGCCAGCAGCGTAGAAACGGGGAACTATGGCTACACCTTC.

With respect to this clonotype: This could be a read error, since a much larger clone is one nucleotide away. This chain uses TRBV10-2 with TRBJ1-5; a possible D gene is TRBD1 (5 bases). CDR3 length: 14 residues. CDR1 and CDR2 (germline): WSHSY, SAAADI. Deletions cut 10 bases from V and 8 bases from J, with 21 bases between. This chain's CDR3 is CATPETRVGKPQHF. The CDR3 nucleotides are TGCGCCACCCCAGAAACCAGGGTGGGGAAGCCCCAGCATTTT.

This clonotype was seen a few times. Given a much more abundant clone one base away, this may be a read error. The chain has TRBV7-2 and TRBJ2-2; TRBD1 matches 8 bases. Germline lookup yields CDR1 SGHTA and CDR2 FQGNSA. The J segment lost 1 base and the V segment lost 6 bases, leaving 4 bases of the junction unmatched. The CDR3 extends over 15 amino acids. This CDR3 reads CASRFGTGNTGELFF. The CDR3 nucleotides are TGTGCCAGCAGGTTCGGGACAGGGAACACCGGGGAGCTGTTTTTT.

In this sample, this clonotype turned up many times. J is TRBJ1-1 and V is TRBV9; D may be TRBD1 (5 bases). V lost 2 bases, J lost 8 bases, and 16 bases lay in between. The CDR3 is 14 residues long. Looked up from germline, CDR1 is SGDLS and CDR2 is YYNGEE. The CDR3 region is CASSVSPETAEAFF. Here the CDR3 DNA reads TGTGCCAGCAGCGTTTCCCCAGAGACAGCAGAAGCTTTCTTT.

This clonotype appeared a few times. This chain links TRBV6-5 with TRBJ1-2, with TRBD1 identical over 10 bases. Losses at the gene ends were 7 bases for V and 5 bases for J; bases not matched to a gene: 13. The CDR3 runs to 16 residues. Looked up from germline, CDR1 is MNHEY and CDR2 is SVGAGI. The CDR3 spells CASTPPGTGDLYGYTF. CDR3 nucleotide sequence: TGTGCCAGCACTCCTCCCGGGACAGGGGACTTATATGGCTACACCTTC.

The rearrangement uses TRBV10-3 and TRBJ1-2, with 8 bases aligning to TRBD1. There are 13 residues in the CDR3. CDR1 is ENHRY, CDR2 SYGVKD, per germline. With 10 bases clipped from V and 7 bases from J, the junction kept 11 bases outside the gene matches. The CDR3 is CASEPGQVSGYTF. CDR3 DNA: TGTGCCAGCGAACCGGGACAGGTTTCTGGCTACACCTTC.

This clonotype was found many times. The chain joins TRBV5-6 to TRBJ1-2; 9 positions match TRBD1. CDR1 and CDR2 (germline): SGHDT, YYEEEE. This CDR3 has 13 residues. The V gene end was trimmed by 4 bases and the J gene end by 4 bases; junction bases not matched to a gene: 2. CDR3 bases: TGTGCCAGCAGCCAGGACAGGGGCTATGGCTACACCTTC. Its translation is CASSQDRGYGYTF. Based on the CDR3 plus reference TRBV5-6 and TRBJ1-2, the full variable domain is DAGVTQSPTHLIKTRGQQVTLRCSPKSGHDTVSWYQQALGQGPQFIFQYYEEEERQRGNFPDRFSGHQFPNYSSELNVNALLLGDSALYLCASSQDRGYGYTFGSGTRLTVV.

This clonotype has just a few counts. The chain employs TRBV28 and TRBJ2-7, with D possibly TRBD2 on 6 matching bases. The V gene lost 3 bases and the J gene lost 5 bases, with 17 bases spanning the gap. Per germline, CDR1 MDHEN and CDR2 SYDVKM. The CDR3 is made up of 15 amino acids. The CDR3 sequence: CASSFAGPKSDEQYF. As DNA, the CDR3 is TGTGCCAGCAGTTTTGCGGGACCAAAATCCGACGAGCAGTACTTC. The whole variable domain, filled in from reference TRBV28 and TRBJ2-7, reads DVKVTQSSRYLVKRTGEKVFLECVQDMDHENMFWYRQDPGLGLRLIYFSYDVKMKEKGDIPEGYSVSREKKERFSLILESASTNQTSMYLCASSFAGPKSDEQYFGPGTRLTVT.

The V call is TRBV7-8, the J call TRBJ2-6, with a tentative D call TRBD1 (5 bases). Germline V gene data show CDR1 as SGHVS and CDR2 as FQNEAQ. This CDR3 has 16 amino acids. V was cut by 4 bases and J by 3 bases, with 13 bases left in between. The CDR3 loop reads CASSSRASIGANVLTF. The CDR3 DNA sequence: TGTGCCAGCAGCTCCAGGGCCTCTATTGGGGCCAACGTCCTGACTTTC.

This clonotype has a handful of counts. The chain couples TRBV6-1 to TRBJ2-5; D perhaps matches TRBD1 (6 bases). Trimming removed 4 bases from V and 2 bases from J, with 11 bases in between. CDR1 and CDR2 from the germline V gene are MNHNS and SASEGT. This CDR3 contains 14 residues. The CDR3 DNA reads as TGTGCCAGCAGTGGGGGACACCTTCAAGAGACCCAGTACTTC. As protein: CASSGGHLQETQYF.